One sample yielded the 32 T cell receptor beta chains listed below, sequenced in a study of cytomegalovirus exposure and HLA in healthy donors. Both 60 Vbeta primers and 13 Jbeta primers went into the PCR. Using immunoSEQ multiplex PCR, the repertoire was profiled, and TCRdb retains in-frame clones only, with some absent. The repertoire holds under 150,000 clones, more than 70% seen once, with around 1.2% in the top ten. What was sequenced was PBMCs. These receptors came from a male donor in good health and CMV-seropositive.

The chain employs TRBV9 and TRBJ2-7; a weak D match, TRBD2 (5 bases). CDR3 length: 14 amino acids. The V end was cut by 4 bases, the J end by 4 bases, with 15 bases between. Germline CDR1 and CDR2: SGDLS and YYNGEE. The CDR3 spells CASSQSGLAYEQYF. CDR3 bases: TGTGCCAGCAGCCAGAGTGGGCTAGCTTACGAGCAGTACTTC.

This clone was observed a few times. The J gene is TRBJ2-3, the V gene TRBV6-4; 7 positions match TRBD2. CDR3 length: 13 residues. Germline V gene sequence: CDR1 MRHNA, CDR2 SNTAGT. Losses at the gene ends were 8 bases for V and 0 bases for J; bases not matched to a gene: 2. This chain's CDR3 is CASGSGSTDTQYF. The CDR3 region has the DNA TGTGCCAGCGGTAGCGGGAGCACAGATACGCAGTATTTT.

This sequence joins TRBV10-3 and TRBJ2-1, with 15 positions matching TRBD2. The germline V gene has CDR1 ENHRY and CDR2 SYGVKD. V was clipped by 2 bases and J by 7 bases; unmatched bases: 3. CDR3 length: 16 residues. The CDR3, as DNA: TGTGCCATCAGTGAGGGAGGGACTAGCGGGAGGAATGAGCAGTTCTTC. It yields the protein CAISEGGTSGRNEQFF.

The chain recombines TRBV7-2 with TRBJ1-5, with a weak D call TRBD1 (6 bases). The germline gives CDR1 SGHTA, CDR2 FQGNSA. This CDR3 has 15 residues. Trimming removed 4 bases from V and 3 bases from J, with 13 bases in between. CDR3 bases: TGTGCCAGCAGCTCCGTCCGGGACAACAATCAGCCCCAGCATTTT. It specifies CASSSVRDNNQPQHF.

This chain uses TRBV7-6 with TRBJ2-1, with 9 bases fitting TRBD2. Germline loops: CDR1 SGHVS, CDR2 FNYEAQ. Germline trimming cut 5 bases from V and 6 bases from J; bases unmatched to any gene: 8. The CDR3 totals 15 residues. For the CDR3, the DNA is TGTGCCAGCAGCCAAACATTAGCGGGGGTCAATGAGCAGTTCTTC. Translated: CASSQTLAGVNEQFF.

This CDR3 is CASSIGGSGNTEAFF. CDR3 DNA: TGTGCCAGTAGTATAGGGGGCAGTGGAAACACTGAAGCTTTCTTT. The V call is TRBV19, the J call TRBJ1-1; D possibly corresponds to TRBD1 (5 bases). The CDR3 sequence is 15 residues long. Trimming took 1 base from V and 2 from J, leaving 11 bases between them. In germline, CDR1 is LNHDA, CDR2 SQIVND (reference sequence).

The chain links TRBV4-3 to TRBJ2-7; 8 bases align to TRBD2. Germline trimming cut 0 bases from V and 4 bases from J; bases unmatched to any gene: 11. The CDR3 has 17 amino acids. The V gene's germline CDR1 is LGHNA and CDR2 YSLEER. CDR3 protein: CASSQDSVWAGGYEQYF. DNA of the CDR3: TGCGCCAGCAGCCAAGATTCGGTCTGGGCGGGAGGATACGAGCAGTACTTC.

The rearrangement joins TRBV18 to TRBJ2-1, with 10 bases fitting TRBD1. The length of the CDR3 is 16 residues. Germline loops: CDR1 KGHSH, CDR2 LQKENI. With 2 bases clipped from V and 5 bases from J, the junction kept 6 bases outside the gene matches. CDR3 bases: TGTGCCAGCTCACCAGTGTCGGGACAGGGGAACAATGAGCAGTTCTTC. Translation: CASSPVSGQGNNEQFF.

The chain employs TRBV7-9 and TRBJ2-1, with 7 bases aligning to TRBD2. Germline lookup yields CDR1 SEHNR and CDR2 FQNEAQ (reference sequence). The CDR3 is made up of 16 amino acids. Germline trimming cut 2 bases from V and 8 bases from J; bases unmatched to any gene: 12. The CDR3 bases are TGTGCCAGCAGCTTATTCCCGAGCGGGATTAGGGATGAGCAGTTCTTC. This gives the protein CASSLFPSGIRDEQFF.

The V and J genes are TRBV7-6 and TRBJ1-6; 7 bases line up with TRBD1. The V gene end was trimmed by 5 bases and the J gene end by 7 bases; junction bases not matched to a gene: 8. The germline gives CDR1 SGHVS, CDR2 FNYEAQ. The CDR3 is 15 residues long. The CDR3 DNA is TGTGCCAGCAGCCTCGGAGGGGGCCTAAATTCACCCCTCCACTTT. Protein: CASSLGGGLNSPLHF.

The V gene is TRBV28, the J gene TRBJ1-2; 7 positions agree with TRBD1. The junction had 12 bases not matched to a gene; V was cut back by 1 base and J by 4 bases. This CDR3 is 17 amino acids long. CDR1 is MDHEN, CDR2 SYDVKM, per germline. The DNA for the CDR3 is TGTGCCAGCAGTTTATTGTATAGGGGCAACAGGGGCTATGGCTACACCTTC. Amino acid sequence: CASSLLYRGNRGYGYTF.

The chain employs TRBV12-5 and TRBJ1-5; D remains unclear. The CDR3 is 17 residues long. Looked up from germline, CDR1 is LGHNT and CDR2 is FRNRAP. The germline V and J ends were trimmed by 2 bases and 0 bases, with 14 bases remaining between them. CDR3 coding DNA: TGTGCTAGTGGTTTGCACAGTAACTCTTATAGCAATCAGCCCCAGCATTTT. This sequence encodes CASGLHSNSYSNQPQHF.

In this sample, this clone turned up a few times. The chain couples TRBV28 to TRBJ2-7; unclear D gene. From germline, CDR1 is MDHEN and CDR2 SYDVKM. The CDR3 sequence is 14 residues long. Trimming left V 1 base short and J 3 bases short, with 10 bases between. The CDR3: CASSLLEPDYEQYF. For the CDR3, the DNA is TGTGCCAGCAGTTTATTGGAGCCCGACTACGAGCAGTACTTC.

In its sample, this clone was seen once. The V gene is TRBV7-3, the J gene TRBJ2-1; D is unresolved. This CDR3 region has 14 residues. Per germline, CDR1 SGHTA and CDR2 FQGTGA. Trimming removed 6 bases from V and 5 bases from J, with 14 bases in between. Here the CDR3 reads CASSSPGPHNEQFF. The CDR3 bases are TGTGCCAGCAGTTCTCCGGGTCCACACAATGAGCAGTTCTTC. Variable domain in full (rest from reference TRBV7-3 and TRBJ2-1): GAGVSQTPSNKVTEKGKYVELRCDPISGHTALYWYRQSLGQGPEFLIYFQGTGAADDSGLPNDRFFAVRPEGSVSTLKIQRTERGDSAVYLCASSSPGPHNEQFFGPGTRLTVL.

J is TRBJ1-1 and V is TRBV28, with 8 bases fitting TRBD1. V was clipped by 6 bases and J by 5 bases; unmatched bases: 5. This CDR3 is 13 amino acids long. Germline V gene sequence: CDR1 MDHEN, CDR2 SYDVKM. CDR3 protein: CASRLTGATEAFF. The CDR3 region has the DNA TGTGCCAGCAGACTGACAGGGGCAACTGAAGCTTTCTTT.

The CDR3 region has the DNA TGTGCCAGCAGTGGGACACGGTGGGGCTACGAGCAGTACTTC. Translated, it gives CASSGTRWGYEQYF. The J gene is TRBJ2-7, the V gene TRBV6-1; TRBD1 is a possible D gene (5 bases). The CDR3 totals 14 residues. The V gene's germline CDR1 is MNHNS and CDR2 SASEGT. Trimming stripped 4 bases from V and 3 bases from J, with 13 bases between.

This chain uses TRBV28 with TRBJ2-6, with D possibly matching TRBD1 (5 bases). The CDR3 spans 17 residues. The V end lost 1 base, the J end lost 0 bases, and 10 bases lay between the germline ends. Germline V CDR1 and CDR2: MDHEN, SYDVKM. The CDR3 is CASSLLRQGSGANVLTF. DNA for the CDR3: TGTGCCAGCAGTTTATTGCGGCAGGGCTCTGGGGCCAACGTCCTGACTTTC.

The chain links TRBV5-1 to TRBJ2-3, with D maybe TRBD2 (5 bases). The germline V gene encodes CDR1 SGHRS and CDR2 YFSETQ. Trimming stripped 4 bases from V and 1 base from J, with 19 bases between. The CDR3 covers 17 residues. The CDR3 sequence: CASSHTGLSPRTDTQYF. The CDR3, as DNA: TGCGCCAGCAGCCATACCGGACTGTCACCCCGCACAGATACGCAGTATTTT.

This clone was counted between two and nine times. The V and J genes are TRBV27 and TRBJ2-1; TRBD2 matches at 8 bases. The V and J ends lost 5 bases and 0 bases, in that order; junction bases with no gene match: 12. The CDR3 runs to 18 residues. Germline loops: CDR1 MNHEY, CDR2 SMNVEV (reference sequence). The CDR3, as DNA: TGTGCCAGCAGTCTCACTAGCGGTGGGGCCCCCTCCTACAATGAGCAGTTCTTC. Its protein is CASSLTSGGAPSYNEQFF.

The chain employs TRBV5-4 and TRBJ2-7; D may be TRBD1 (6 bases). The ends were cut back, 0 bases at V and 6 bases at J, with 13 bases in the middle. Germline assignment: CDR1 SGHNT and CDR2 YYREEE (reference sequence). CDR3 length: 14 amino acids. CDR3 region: CASSLGGQWGEQYF. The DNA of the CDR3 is TGTGCCAGCAGCTTGGGAGGACAGTGGGGCGAGCAGTACTTC.

CDR3 region: CASSLAGRPHDEQFF. The CDR3 DNA sequence: TGCGCCAGCAGCTTGGCGGGGAGACCTCACGATGAGCAGTTCTTC. This chain connects TRBV5-1 to TRBJ2-1; perhaps TRBD2 as D (5 bases). This CDR3 contains 15 residues. The V end was cut by 0 bases, the J end by 8 bases, with 15 bases between. Germline V gene lookup returns CDR1 SGHRS and CDR2 YFSETQ.

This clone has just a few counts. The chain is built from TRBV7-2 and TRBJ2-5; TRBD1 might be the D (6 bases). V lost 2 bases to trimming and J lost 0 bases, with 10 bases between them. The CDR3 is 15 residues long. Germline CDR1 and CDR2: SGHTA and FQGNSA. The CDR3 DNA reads TGTGCCAGCAGCTTACTACAGGGTGACCAAGAGACCCAGTACTTC. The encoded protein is CASSLLQGDQETQYF.

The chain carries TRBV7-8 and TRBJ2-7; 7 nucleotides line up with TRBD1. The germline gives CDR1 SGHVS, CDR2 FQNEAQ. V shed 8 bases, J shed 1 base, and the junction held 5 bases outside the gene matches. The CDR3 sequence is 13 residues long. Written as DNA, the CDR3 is TGTGCCAGCCGGCCGGGACAGTCCTACGAGCAGTACTTC. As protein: CASRPGQSYEQYF.

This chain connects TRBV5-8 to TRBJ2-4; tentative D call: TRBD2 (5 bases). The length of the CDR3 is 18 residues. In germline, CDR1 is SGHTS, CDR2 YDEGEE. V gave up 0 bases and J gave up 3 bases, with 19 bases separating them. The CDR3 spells CASSLVIFGGWGKNIQYF. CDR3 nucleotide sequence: TGTGCCAGCAGCTTGGTGATCTTCGGAGGATGGGGCAAAAACATTCAGTACTTC.

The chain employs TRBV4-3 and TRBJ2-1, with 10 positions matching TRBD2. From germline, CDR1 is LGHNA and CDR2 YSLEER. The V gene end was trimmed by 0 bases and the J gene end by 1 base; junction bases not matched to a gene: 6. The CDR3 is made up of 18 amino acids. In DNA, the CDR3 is TGCGCCAGCAGCCAAGATCCCGGACTAGCGGCGTCCTACAATGAGCAGTTCTTC. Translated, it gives CASSQDPGLAASYNEQFF.

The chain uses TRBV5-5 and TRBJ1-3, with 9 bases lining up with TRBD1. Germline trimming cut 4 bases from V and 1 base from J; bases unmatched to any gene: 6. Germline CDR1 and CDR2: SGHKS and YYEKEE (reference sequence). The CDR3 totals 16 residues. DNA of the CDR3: TGTGCCAGCAGCAACTACAGGGGGCGATCTGGAAACACCATATATTTT. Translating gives CASSNYRGRSGNTIYF.

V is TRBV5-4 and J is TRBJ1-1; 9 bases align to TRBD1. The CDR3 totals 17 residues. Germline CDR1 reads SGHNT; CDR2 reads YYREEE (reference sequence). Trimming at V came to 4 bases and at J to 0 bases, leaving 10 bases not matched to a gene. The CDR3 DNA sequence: TGTGCCAGCAGCCCCGGGACAGGGAAACGCGTGAACACTGAAGCTTTCTTT. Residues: CASSPGTGKRVNTEAFF.

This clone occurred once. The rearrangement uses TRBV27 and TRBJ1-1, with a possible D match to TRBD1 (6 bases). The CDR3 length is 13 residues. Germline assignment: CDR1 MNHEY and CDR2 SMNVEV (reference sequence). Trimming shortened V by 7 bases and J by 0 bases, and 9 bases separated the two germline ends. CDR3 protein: CASTGAMNTEAFF. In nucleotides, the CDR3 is TGTGCCAGCACAGGGGCTATGAACACTGAAGCTTTCTTT.

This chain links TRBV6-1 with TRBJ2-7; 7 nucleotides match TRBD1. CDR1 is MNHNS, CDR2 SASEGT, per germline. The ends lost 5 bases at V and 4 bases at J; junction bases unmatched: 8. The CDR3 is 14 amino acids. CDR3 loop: CASSWDRAQYEQYF. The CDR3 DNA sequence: TGTGCCAGCAGTTGGGACAGAGCGCAATACGAGCAGTACTTC.

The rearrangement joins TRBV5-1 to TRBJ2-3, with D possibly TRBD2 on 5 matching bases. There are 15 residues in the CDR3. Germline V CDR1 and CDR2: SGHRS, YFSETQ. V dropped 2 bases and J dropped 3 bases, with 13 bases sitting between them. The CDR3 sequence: CASSLGLEWTDTQYF. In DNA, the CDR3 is TGCGCCAGCAGCTTAGGACTGGAATGGACAGATACGCAGTATTTT.

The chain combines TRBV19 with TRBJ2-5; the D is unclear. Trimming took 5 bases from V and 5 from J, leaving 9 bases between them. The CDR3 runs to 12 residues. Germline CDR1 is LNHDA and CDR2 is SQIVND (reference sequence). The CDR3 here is CASSVNSETQYF. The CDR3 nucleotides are TGTGCCAGTAGTGTAAACTCGGAGACCCAGTACTTC.

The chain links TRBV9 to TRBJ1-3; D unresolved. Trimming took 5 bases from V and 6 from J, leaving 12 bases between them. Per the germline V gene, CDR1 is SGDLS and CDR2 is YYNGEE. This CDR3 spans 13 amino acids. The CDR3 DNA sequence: TGTGCCAGCAGGGGTAGCGGGGAAAACACCATATATTTT. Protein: CASRGSGENTIYF.